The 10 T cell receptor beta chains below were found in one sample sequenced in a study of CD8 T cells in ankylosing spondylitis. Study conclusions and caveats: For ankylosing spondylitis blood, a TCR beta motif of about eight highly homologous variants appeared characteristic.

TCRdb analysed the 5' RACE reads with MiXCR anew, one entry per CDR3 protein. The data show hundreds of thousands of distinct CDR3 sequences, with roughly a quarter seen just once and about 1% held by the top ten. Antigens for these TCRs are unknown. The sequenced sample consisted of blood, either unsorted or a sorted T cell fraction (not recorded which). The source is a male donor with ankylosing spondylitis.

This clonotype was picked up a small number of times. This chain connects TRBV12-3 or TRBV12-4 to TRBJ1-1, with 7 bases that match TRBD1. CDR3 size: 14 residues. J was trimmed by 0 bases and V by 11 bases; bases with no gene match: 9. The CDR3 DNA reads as TGTGCCTCTCAGGGGGTTGACATGAACACTGAAGCTTTCTTT. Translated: CASQGVDMNTEAFF.

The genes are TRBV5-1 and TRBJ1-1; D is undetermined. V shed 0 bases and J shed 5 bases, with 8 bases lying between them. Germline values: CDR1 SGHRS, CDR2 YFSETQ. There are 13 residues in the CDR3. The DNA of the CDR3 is TGCGCCAGCAGCTTGGAGTCCAGGACTGAAGCTTTCTTT. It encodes CASSLESRTEAFF.

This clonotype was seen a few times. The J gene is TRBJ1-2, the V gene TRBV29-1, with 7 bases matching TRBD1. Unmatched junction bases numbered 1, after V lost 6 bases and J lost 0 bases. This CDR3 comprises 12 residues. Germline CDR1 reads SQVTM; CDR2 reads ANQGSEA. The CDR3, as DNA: TGCAGCGTGGACAGGCCTAACTATGGCTACACCTTC. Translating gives CSVDRPNYGYTF.

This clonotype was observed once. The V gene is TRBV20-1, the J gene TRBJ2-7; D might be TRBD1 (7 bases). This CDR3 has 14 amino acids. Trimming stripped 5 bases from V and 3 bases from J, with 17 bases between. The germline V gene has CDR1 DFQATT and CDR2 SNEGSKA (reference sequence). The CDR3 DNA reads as TGCAGTGCTCCGAAGCAGGGGGGAAGCTACGAGCAGTACTTC. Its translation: CSAPKQGGSYEQYF.

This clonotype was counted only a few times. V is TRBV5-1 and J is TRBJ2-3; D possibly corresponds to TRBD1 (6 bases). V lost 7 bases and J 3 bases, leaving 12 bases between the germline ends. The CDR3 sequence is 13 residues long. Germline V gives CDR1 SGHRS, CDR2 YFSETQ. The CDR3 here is CASLEQGTDTQYF. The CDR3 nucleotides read TGCGCCAGCTTAGAACAGGGAACAGATACGCAGTATTTT.

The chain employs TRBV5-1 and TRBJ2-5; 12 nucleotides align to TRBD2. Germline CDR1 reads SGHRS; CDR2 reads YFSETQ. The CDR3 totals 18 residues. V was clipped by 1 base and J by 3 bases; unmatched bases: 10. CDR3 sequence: CASSLMSSGRAGKETQYF. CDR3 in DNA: TGCGCCAGCAGCTTGATGTCTAGCGGGAGGGCAGGAAAAGAGACCCAGTACTTC.

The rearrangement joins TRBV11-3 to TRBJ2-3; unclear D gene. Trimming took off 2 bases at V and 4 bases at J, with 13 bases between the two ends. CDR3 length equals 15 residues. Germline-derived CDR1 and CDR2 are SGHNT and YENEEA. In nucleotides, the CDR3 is TGTGCCAGCAGCTTAAGGCGCAGTGCAGCAGATACGCAGTATTTT. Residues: CASSLRRSAADTQYF.

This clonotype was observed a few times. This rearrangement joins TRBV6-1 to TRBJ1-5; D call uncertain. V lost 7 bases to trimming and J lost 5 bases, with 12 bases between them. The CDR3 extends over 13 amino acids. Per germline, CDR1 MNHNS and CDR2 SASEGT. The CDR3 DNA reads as TGTGCCAGCAACACCGCGCGTCATCAGCCCCAGCATTTT. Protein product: CASNTARHQPQHF.

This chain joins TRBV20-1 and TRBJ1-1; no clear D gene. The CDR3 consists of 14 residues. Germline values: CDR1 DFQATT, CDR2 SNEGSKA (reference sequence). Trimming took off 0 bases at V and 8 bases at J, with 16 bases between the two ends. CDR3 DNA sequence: TGCAGTGCTAGAGATCCGGGCAGCGGTCGGGAAGCTTTCTTT. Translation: CSARDPGSGREAFF.

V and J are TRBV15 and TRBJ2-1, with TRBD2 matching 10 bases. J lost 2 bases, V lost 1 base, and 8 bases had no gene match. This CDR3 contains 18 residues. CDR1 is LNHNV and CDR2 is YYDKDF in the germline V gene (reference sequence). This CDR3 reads CATSRAPRTSGTYNEQFF. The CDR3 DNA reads TGTGCCACCAGCAGAGCCCCTCGTACTAGCGGGACCTACAATGAGCAGTTCTTC.